This T cell receptor (beta chain) originates from a study of blood T cell repertoires in COVID-19. In the study overall: The United States, Italy and Spain supplied acute and convalescent COVID-19 samples. Nucleic acid was either cDNA or gDNA, and it came from T cells, B-cell-depleted T cells, or PBMCs.

The CDR3 length is 12 residues. The V end was cut by 5 bases, the J end by 6 bases, with 10 bases between. Germline CDR1 is MNHEY and CDR2 is SVGAGI. Study processing details: For nucleated cells, counts were estimated from reference gene primer amplification. TCRdb's copy holds only in-frame clones and misses some; the assay was immunoSEQ multiplex PCR. From that table come the V and J calls and clone size; the DNA was used to work out D and trimming. The sample lists about 86,000 clones; approximately 80% were seen once. The chain recombines TRBV6-5 with TRBJ1-1; D not resolved. The specimen was peripheral blood. The receptor was derived from a woman aged 80 or over with active or convalescent COVID-19. The CDR3 region is CASSTGFAEAFF. The DNA for the CDR3 is TGTGCCAGCAGTACGGGGTTCGCTGAAGCTTTCTTT.